These 5 T cell receptor beta chains originate from one sample sequenced in a study of CD8 T cells in Susac syndrome. RNA in amounts of 0.5 to 1 ug was reverse transcribed with random hexamers. MiXCR, applied by TCRdb to the immunoSEQ multiplex PCR reads, yields one record per CDR3 protein. This table holds under 200,000 distinct CDR3 sequences, around 95% found once. The sequencing input was CD4+ T cells from PBMCs. Receptors originate from a human donor with Susac syndrome.

The chain recombines TRBV20-1 with TRBJ1-2; 7 bases line up with TRBD1. The CDR3 totals 14 residues. The V segment lost 6 bases and the J segment 2 bases; nucleotides outside the gene matches: 9. Germline V CDR1 and CDR2: DFQATT, SNEGSKA (reference sequence). CDR3 region: CSARAQGLNYGYTF. CDR3 in DNA: TGCAGTGCCCGAGCACAGGGGCTCAACTATGGCTACACCTTC.

V gene TRBV28 combines with J gene TRBJ2-7; 7 positions match TRBD1. In germline, CDR1 is MDHEN, CDR2 SYDVKM. The trim removed 7 bases at V and 3 bases at J, leaving 12 bases unmatched. This CDR3 has 15 residues. CDR3 sequence: CASTHRDSLNYEQYF. The CDR3, as DNA: TGTGCCAGCACCCACCGGGACAGCCTAAACTACGAGCAGTACTTC.

This chain links TRBV14 with TRBJ1-4, with D uncertain. This CDR3 has 15 amino acids. Trimming removed 1 base from V and 0 bases from J, with 6 bases in between. Germline CDR1 reads SGHDN; CDR2 reads FVKESK. The CDR3 sequence is CASSQVGATNEKLFF. CDR3 DNA: TGTGCCAGCAGCCAAGTTGGAGCAACTAATGAAAAACTGTTTTTT.

This rearrangement joins TRBV3-1 to TRBJ2-1; TRBD2 matches at 8 bases. V shed 0 bases and J 3 bases; nucleotides not matched to a gene: 4. The CDR3 runs to 16 residues. The V gene's germline CDR1 is LGHDT and CDR2 YNNKEL (reference sequence). Here the CDR3 DNA reads TGTGCCAGCAGCCAAGAAATAGCGGGACACTACAATGAGCAGTTCTTC. This gives the protein CASSQEIAGHYNEQFF.

This clonotype came up a few times. The V gene is TRBV29-1, the J gene TRBJ2-1, with 7 positions matching TRBD1. The CDR3 runs 11 residues. V trimming: 7 bases; J trimming: 10 bases; junction bases outside the gene matches: 7. Germline CDR1 SQVTM, CDR2 ANQGSEA. The CDR3 DNA reads TGCAGCGGCAAACCGGGACAGGAGCAGTTCTTC. It encodes CSGKPGQEQFF.